This TCR beta chain was captured in a study of human T cells and chemical hapten exposure. Study-wide context: Patches with 0.01% DPC went on the upper back, and the tests were read at 6 days.

This clonotype was detected ten times or more. No antigen is known for it. Time point of the sample: patch test 1, 2 weeks after DPC sensitization. The treatment was: therapeutic diphenylcyclopropenone sensitization with weekly scalp DPC. Study-wide findings and caveats: No alteration of TCRs above 1 in 1000 frequency was seen with DPC sensitization.

V was cut by 11 bases and J by 1 base, with 6 bases left in between. Germline V gene sequence: CDR1 MDHEN, CDR2 SYDVKM. The length of the CDR3 is 11 residues. MiXCR was run by TCRdb on the RACE reads, yielding one entry per CDR3 protein. The sample lists around 120,000 distinct CDR3 sequences; about 12% were seen once. Source: whole blood, taken in connection with sensitization to the hapten diphenylcyclopropenone (DPC). This receptor was obtained from a woman between 50 and 59 years old with alopecia areata. Some clones in this sample may be carry-over from other donors' samples. The chain carries TRBV28 and TRBJ2-4; D may be TRBD2 (6 bases). CDR3 coding DNA: TGTGCCGGGGGGGCCAAAAACATTCAGTACTTC. This translates into CAGGAKNIQYF.